The clone carrying this TCR beta chain appeared once. CDR3 length: 16 amino acids. V shed 0 bases and J shed 5 bases, with 16 bases lying between them. Germline CDR1 MNHNS, CDR2 SASEGT. Per the original methods: Reference gene primer amplification in the assay estimated nucleated cell counts. Measured with immunoSEQ multiplex PCR; TCRdb has only the in-frame clones, and not every one. The V and J calls and the clone size are those of that table, but D and trimming were determined from the DNA. The sample has about 160,000 clones; 92% are singletons. The data belong to a study of blood T cell repertoires in COVID-19. Study in general: COVID-19 samples from acute and convalescent phases originated in the United States, Italy and Spain.

Seattle enrolled patients during active infection and tracked them longitudinally. This clonotype was obtained from a man in his thirties or forties with COVID-19, enrolled during active disease. The rearrangement uses TRBV6-1 and TRBJ1-1; D is undetermined. What was sequenced was peripheral blood. CDR3 nucleotides: TGTGCCAGCAGTGAAGCAGTGGGGTCAACGGGGACTGAAGCTTTCTTT. Its translation is CASSEAVGSTGTEAFF.